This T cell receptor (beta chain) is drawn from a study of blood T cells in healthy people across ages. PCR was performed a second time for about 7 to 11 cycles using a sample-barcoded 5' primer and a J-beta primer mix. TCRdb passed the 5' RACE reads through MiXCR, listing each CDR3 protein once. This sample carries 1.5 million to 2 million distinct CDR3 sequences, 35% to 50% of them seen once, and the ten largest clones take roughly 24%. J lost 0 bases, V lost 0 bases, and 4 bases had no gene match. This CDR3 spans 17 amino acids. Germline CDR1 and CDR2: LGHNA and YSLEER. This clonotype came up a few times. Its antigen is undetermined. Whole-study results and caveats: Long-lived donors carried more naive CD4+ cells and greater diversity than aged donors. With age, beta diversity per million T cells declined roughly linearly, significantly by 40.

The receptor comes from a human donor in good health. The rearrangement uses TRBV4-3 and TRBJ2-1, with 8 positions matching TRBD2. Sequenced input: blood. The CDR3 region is CASSQDPAGDSYNEQFF. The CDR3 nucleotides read TGCGCCAGCAGCCAAGATCCAGCGGGGGACTCCTACAATGAGCAGTTCTTC.